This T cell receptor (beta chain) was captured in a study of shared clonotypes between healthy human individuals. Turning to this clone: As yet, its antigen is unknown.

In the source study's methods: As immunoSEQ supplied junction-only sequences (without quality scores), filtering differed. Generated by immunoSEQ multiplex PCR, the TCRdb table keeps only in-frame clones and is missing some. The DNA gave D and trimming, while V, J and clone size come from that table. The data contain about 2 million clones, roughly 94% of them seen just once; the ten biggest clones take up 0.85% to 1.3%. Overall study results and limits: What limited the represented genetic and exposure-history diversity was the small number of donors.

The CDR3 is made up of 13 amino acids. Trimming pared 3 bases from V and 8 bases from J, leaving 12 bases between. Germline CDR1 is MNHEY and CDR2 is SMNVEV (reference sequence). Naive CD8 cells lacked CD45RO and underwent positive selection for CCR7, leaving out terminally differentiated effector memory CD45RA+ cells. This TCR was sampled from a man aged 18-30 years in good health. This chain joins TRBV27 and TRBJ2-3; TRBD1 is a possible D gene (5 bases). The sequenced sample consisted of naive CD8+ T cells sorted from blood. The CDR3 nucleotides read TGTGCCAGCAGTTTTGATTTTGGGGCTACGCAGTATTTT. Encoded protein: CASSFDFGATQYF.